The next 4 T cell receptor beta chains were all read from a single sample in a study of CD8 T cells in ankylosing spondylitis (dated by TCRdb to the late 2010s). Libraries were made using 5' RACE. The listed sequencing device is Illumina HiSeq 2500. The raw public data were reprocessed by TCRdb itself: fastp quality trimming at Q25, MiXCR clonotype calling, in-frame beta chains only. A single entry per CDR3 protein holds the most common genes and DNA from its merged rows. Counted in this sample were around 130,000 distinct CDR3 sequences; approximately 9.9% of them appeared once. Approximately 3.4% of the sample belongs to the ten largest clones. The source material was blood, either unsorted or a sorted T cell fraction (not recorded which). The receptors were gathered from a male donor with ankylosing spondylitis or in good health (not recorded which).

This clonotype occurred many times. This chain uses TRBV30 with TRBJ2-1; 7 bases match TRBD1. The CDR3 has 14 residues. CDR1 GTSNPN and CDR2 SVGIG come from the germline V gene (reference sequence). The trim removed 3 bases at V and 7 bases at J, leaving 9 bases unmatched. The CDR3 loop is CAWSGTESYNEQFF. CDR3 in DNA: TGTGCCTGGAGCGGGACAGAGAGTTATAATGAGCAGTTCTTC.

This clonotype was seen at least ten times. V gene TRBV5-1 combines with J gene TRBJ2-7, with D possibly being TRBD2 (6 bases). Deletions cut 0 bases from V and 5 bases from J, with 12 bases between. The CDR3 has 14 residues. Germline V lookup: CDR1 SGHRS, CDR2 YFSETQ. The CDR3 is CASSLEEGGDEQYF. In DNA, the CDR3 is TGCGCCAGCAGCTTGGAGGAGGGAGGTGACGAGCAGTACTTC.

This clonotype has at least ten counts. The rearrangement uses TRBV20-1 and TRBJ2-5; perhaps TRBD2 as D (6 bases). This CDR3 spans 13 amino acids. The ends were cut back, 4 bases at V and 3 bases at J, with 12 bases in the middle. CDR1 is DFQATT, CDR2 SNEGSKA, per germline (reference sequence). The CDR3 DNA is TGCAGTGCTAACCCGGGACTCGAAGAGACCCAGTACTTC. Residues: CSANPGLEETQYF.

This clonotype has only a few counts. The chain links TRBV18 to TRBJ2-5; 9 bases align to TRBD1. CDR1 and CDR2 (germline): KGHSH, LQKENI. V trimming: 3 bases; J trimming: 5 bases; junction bases outside the gene matches: 7. The CDR3 sequence is 15 residues long. The CDR3 region is CASSPTGQGKETQYF. Written as DNA, the CDR3 is TGTGCCAGCTCACCGACGGGACAGGGAAAGGAGACCCAGTACTTC.